Below are 25 T cell receptor delta chains sequenced from a single sample in a study of γδ T cells in repeated Plasmodium falciparum infection. Gammadelta T cells were flow-sorted from PBMC into Vgamma9/Vdelta2+ and Vdelta2-negative populations for bulk analysis. With CATT, TCRdb re-called clones from the multiplex PCR reads. Of approximately 93,000 delta-chain clones listed, approximately 1% are singletons. Sequenced material: gamma-delta T cells from blood. The receptors originated from a pool of human donors (malaria-infected and uninfected, not separated).

Concerning this clone itself: The TCRdb protein comes from a much larger clone and disagrees with this DNA's translation at residue 11, likely due to a read error; the protein given here is derived from the DNA. The chain carries TRDV1 and TRDJ1; 7 bases map to TRDD3. Germline V gene lookup returns CDR1 TSWWSYY and CDR2 QGS. This CDR3 has 13 amino acids. This CDR3 reads CARGGLGINKHIF. In DNA, the CDR3 is TGTGCTCGGGGCGGACTGGGGATTAATAAACACATCTTT.

The sample holds many counts of this clone. A read error likely explains why the TCRdb protein, taken from a much larger clone, differs from this DNA's translation at residue 4; the protein shown is translated from the DNA. The chain employs TRDV2 and TRDJ1, with D tentatively TRDD3 (10 bases). The J gene was not available in TCRdb and was assigned here by matching the DNA to germline segments. V shed 6 bases and J shed 4 bases, with 32 bases lying between them. The CDR3 extends over 19 amino acids. Germline CDR1 is GEAIGNYY and CDR2 is EKD. This CDR3 is CACPFLRTGGSASSDKLIF. The CDR3 bases are TGTGCCTGTCCCTTCCTACGTACTGGGGGATCGGCTTCCAGCGATAAACTCATCTTT.

This clone was counted only a few times. A read error is likely here: a far larger clone is one base away. The chain links TRDV1 to TRDJ1; possibly TRDD3 for D (6 bases). Germline CDR1 is TSWWSYY and CDR2 is QGS. V was trimmed by 1 base and J by 2 bases, leaving 29 bases between them. This CDR3 contains 21 residues. This CDR3 is CALGERSFPGPLGTVTDKLIF. The DNA for the CDR3 is TGTGCTCTTGGGGAACGGAGCTTCCCAGGCCCCCTGGGGACGGTAACCGATAAACTCATCTTT.

This clone was counted at least ten times. This DNA's translation differs at residue 4 from TCRdb's protein, which comes from a much larger clone; a read error is likely, and the protein shown is translated from the DNA. The rearrangement links TRDV2 to TRDJ1, with D possibly TRDD3 on 7 matching bases. V was clipped by 5 bases and J by 4 bases, with 31 bases between them. The CDR3 totals 19 residues. Germline lookup yields CDR1 GEAIGNYY and CDR2 EKD. This CDR3 is CACGRLPRGIQNDDDKLIF. For the CDR3, the DNA is TGTGCCTGTGGCAGACTTCCTCGCGGGATACAGAACGACGACGATAAACTCATCTTT.

In regard to this clone: The amino acid sequence in TCRdb belongs to a much larger clone and departs from this DNA's translation at residue 4, likely a sequencing read error; the sequence shown is translated from the DNA. The J gene is TRDJ2, the V gene TRDV2; TRDD3 matches at 9 bases. TCRdb offers no J gene call, so here the DNA was matched to germline to obtain one. The germline CDR1 and CDR2 sequences are GEAIGNYY and EKD. V lost 6 bases, J lost 1 base, and 26 bases stayed unmatched. The CDR3 has 22 amino acids. DNA for the CDR3: TGTGCCTGTAACCGTCTTACTGGGGGAGCCACTAAGGGGTCAAATTTGACAGCACAACTCTTCTTT. Translating gives CACNRLTGGATKGSNLTAQLFF.

About this clone itself: Since a far larger clone is one base different, this is likely a read error. Distinct nucleotide sequences in the sample also encode this CDR3. This chain joins TRDV2 and TRDJ1; unclear D gene. The germline V gene encodes CDR1 GEAIGNYY and CDR2 EKD. V was shortened by 0 bases and J by 0 bases, with 10 bases between the two germline ends. The CDR3 has 15 amino acids. The CDR3: CACDTPRGYTDKLIF. The CDR3 nucleotides read TGTGCCTGTGACACCCCTCGGGGTTACACCGATAAACTCATCTTT.

The table lists this clone with a few counts. Translating this DNA gives a protein that differs at residue 13 from the TCRdb one, which belongs to a much larger clone; a read error is likely, and the protein shown is this translation. The V call is TRDV1, the J call TRDJ1; 11 nucleotides line up with TRDD3. TCRdb does not report a J gene; here it was assigned by matching the DNA to germline references. V gave up 7 bases and J gave up 3 bases; unmatched junction bases: 43. The CDR3 contains 27 residues. The germline V gene encodes CDR1 TSWWSYY and CDR2 QGS. Here the CDR3 DNA reads TGTGCTCTTGCTAATGGTGGATCCCAAAGGGACGAAGCTGGGGGATACTCCTGGACGAGAGGGTCCGATAAACTCATCTTT. Amino acid sequence: CALANGGSQRDEAGGYSWTRGSDKLIF.

Details on this clone: TCRdb records a much larger clone's protein for this DNA, with a difference at residue 13 that likely arises from a read error; the protein given is the translation of the DNA. The chain links TRDV2 to TRDJ1, with D tentatively TRDD3 (6 bases). The J gene comes from matching the DNA to germline here; TCRdb lacks it. Germline V lookup: CDR1 GEAIGNYY, CDR2 EKD. The CDR3 loop spans 16 amino acids. The CDR3: CACDTGFGGSTDRLIF. For the CDR3, the DNA is TGTGCCTGTGACACCGGCTTTGGGGGGTCCACCGATAGACTCATCTTT.

There are a few counts of this clone. A far larger clone is only one base removed, so a read error is likely. This sample includes further DNA sequences coding for the same CDR3. This CDR3 reads CALGELGINFRNSWGSTYTDKLIF. For the CDR3, the DNA is TGTGCTCTTGGGGAACTAGGTATAAATTTTCGGAACTCCTGGGGGAGTACGTACACCGATAAACTCATCTTT. The rearrangement uses TRDV1 and TRDJ1; 8 positions agree with TRDD3. Germline V gives CDR1 TSWWSYY, CDR2 QGS. The length of the CDR3 is 24 residues. The V and J ends lost 0 bases and 0 bases, in that order; junction bases with no gene match: 27.

This clone was detected only a few times. This is likely an artifact of a read error, given a far larger clone one base away. The V gene corresponds to TRDV1; no J gene was called; the DNA was not compared with TRDD3, the D call given in the table. From germline, CDR1 is TSWWSYY and CDR2 QGS. This CDR3 spans 21 amino acids. In nucleotides, the CDR3 is TGTGCTCTTGGGGAACGAACCTACTCCCGGGGGACCTACTCGTACACCGATAAACTCATCTTC. Amino acid sequence: CALGERTYSRGTYSYTDKLIF.

This clone was seen ten or more times. This sequence is one base from a far larger clone and is likely a read error. In the same sample, other DNA sequences code for this CDR3. The chain couples TRDV2 to TRDJ1; 7 positions agree with TRDD3. The CDR3 sequence is 18 residues long. The germline CDR1 and CDR2 sequences are GEAIGNYY and EKD. The CDR3 loop reads CACDTVGGGLPYTDKLIF. The DNA of the CDR3 is TGTGCCTGTGACACCGTGGGCGGGGGATTACCTTACACCGATAAGCTCATCTTT.

This clone was found a few times. This likely reflects a read error, since a far larger clone is one base away. This sample also contains other DNA sequences that code for the same CDR3. This chain uses TRDV1 with TRDJ1, with 9 bases that match TRDD3. No J gene is reported in TCRdb; it was inferred here by comparing the DNA with germline. Germline V gives CDR1 TSWWSYY, CDR2 QGS. This CDR3 comprises 18 residues. In DNA, the CDR3 is TGTGCCCTTGGGGAAGGTGGGGGATATCCAACGGGTACCGATAAACTCATCTTT. Protein: CALGEGGGYPTGTDKLIF.

Comment on this clone: The TCRdb protein comes from a much larger clone and disagrees with this DNA's translation at residue 10, likely due to a read error; the protein given here is derived from the DNA. The DNA of the CDR3 is TGTGCCTGTGACACCGTTCGTCCCCTTGCTGGGGGATTTCAGTACACCGATAAACTCATCTTT. Protein: CACDTVRPLAGGFQYTDKLIF. The chain employs TRDV2 and TRDJ1, with TRDD3 matching over 9 bases. Here the J gene was assigned by germline matching of the DNA, as TCRdb has none. In germline, CDR1 is GEAIGNYY, CDR2 EKD. The CDR3 totals 21 residues. Unmatched junction bases numbered 19, after V lost 0 bases and J lost 0 bases.

This clone was counted many times. The TCRdb protein, from a much larger clone, departs from this DNA's translation at residue 7, likely by read error; the protein shown derives from the DNA. This chain links TRDV2 with TRDJ1; 8 positions match TRDD3. The CDR3 consists of 18 residues. Germline-derived CDR1 and CDR2 are GEAIGNYY and EKD. J gave up 0 bases and V 1 base, and 12 bases lay outside the gene matches. For the CDR3, the DNA is TGTGCCTGTGACACGGTTGCTGGGGGACAGACATACACCGATAAACTCATCTTT. It is translated as CACDTVAGGQTYTDKLIF.

This clone has a handful of counts. The protein TCRdb lists belongs to a much larger clone and differs from this DNA's translation at residue 13, which points to a read error; the protein shown is made from the DNA. The gene calls are TRDV1 and TRDJ1; D could derive from TRDD2 or TRDD3 (5 bases each). The J gene, not given by TCRdb, was assigned here from a germline match of the nucleotide sequence. The CDR3 is 19 residues long. Trimming took off 5 bases at V and 8 bases at J, with 33 bases between the two ends. Per the germline V gene, CDR1 is TSWWSYY and CDR2 is QGS. The chain's CDR3 is CALGKRTYSMLGNTLKLIF. The CDR3 nucleotides are TGTGCTCTTGGGAAAAGAACCTACTCGATGTTGGGGAATACGCTGAAACTCATCTTT.

A note on this clone: TCRdb's listed protein matches a much larger clone and diverges from this DNA's translation at residue 3, likely through a read error; the protein shown comes from the DNA. The genes are TRDV2 and TRDJ1; D is ambiguous. Germline CDR1 and CDR2: GEAIGNYY and EKD. This CDR3 is 18 amino acids long. CDR3 protein: CAYDKVWPFLSHTDKLIF. The CDR3 DNA is TGTGCCTATGACAAGGTGTGGCCGTTCTTATCCCACACCGATAAACTCATCTTT.

With regard to this clone: TCRdb attributes to this sequence the protein of a much larger clone, which differs from the DNA translation at residue 4; a read error is likely, and the protein displayed is translated from the DNA. The J gene is TRDJ1, the V gene TRDV2; D not resolved. TCRdb records no J gene; here it was assigned by comparing the DNA to germline. The CDR3 has 16 residues. Per the germline V gene, CDR1 is GEAIGNYY and CDR2 is EKD. The CDR3 nucleotides read TGTGCCTGTGGCACCATCGGGGTAGGACGGAACGATAAACTCATCTTT. It specifies CACGTIGVGRNDKLIF.

Details on this clone: The protein in TCRdb stems from a much larger clone and differs at residue 7 from this DNA's translation, likely a read error; here the protein is translated from the DNA. This chain connects TRDV2 to TRDJ1; no reliable D call. The J gene comes from matching the DNA to germline here; TCRdb lacks it. V was cut by 3 bases and J by 4 bases, with 11 bases left in between. This CDR3 comprises 13 residues. From germline, CDR1 is GEAIGNYY and CDR2 EKD. The CDR3 DNA reads as TGTGCCTGTGACTCGGTACAGGGCGATAAACTCATCTTT. This translates into CACDSVQGDKLIF.

This clone was seen a handful of times. TCRdb's listed protein matches a much larger clone and diverges from this DNA's translation at residue 11, likely through a read error; the protein shown comes from the DNA. V is TRDV2 and J is TRDJ1; 9 bases line up with TRDD3. Germline matching of the DNA provided the J gene here, since TCRdb leaves it blank. V lost 0 bases to trimming and J lost 0 bases; unmatched junction nucleotides: 13. Germline assignment: CDR1 GEAIGNYY and CDR2 EKD. This CDR3 comprises 19 residues. The CDR3 loop reads CACDTGAAWGMPYTDKLIF. For the CDR3, the DNA is TGTGCCTGTGACACCGGAGCTGCCTGGGGGATGCCGTACACCGATAAACTCATCTTT.

This clone was detected ten times or more. The V gene is TRDV1, the J gene TRDJ1, with 12 bases matching TRDD3. Trimming took 4 bases from V and 1 from J; bases not matched to a gene: 22. Germline CDR1 reads TSWWSYY; CDR2 reads QGS. The CDR3 extends over 22 amino acids. CDR3 coding DNA: TGTGCTCTTGGGGGTCTATGGCCTTCCGTATACTGGGGGATACTACGCACCGATAAACTCATCTTT. Residues: CALGGLWPSVYWGILRTDKLIF.

About this clone: TCRdb assigns this DNA the protein of a much larger clone, which departs from its translation at residue 17; this likely reflects a read error, and the protein shown comes from translating the DNA. J is TRDJ2 and V is TRDV1; 8 nucleotides agree with TRDD3. TCRdb gives no J gene; it was assigned here by matching the DNA to germline. Per the germline V gene, CDR1 is TSWWSYY and CDR2 is QGS. CDR3 length: 21 amino acids. The CDR3 protein is CALVSSLRVTGGLALTTQLFF. As DNA, the CDR3 is TGTGCTCTTGTAAGCTCCCTCCGAGTTACTGGGGGGTTAGCTTTGACAACACAACTCTTCTTT.

As regards this clone: TCRdb's protein for this DNA is that of a much larger clone and differs from the translation at residue 16, likely a read error; the protein shown is the DNA translation. The gene calls are TRAV38-2/DV8 and TRDJ1, with 8 bases lining up with TRDD3. Germline matching of the DNA provided the J gene here, since TCRdb leaves it blank. CDR1 is TSESDYY and CDR2 is QEAYKQQN in the germline V gene. The CDR3 contains 21 residues. The J segment lost 3 bases and the V segment lost 3 bases, leaving 25 bases of the junction unmatched. This CDR3 is CAYRTAARGYLGIVDADKLIF. The CDR3 coding sequence is TGTGCTTATAGGACGGCGGCGAGGGGATACTTAGGTATCGTGGACGCCGATAAACTCATCTTT.

This clone was seen at least ten times. The mismatch at residue 3 between this DNA's translation and the TCRdb protein of a much larger clone likely reflects a read error; the protein shown is translated from the DNA. The chain is built from TRDV2 and TRDJ1; a possible D gene is TRDD3 (6 bases). The germline CDR1 and CDR2 sequences are GEAIGNYY and EKD. This CDR3 contains 20 residues. The CDR3 DNA sequence: TGTGCCCGTGACACCGGAGCCAAAATTGTTAGTGGGGGGTCTACCGATAAACTCATCTTT. It specifies CARDTGAKIVSGGSTDKLIF.

This clone was seen more than once but under ten times. TCRdb lists the protein of a much larger clone for this DNA, which differs at residue 20, so this is likely a read error; the protein given here is translated from the DNA itself. The V gene reported is TRDV2; the J gene is uncalled; the table's D call of TRDD3 was not tested on the DNA. CDR1 and CDR2 from the germline V gene are GEAIGNYY and EKD. The CDR3 contains 21 residues. The CDR3 nucleotides read TGTGCCTGTGATAGCCTTCCGCGGACCAACTGGGGTTTTCACCCCACCGATAAACTCACCTTT. It specifies CACDSLPRTNWGFHPTDKLTF.

This clone was seen ten or more times. This DNA's translation and the protein TCRdb lists, from a much larger clone, do not match at residue 15, likely due to a read error; the protein shown is translated from the DNA. No J gene was called, and the V gene is TRDV2; the DNA was not used to check the table's D call, TRDD3. Germline V CDR1 and CDR2: GEAIGNYY, EKD. The length of the CDR3 is 16 residues. CDR3: CACDTLTRGTLDKLTF. The DNA for the CDR3 is TGTGCCTGTGACACCCTCACCCGGGGGACTCTCGATAAACTCACCTTT.